The 10 T cell receptor beta chains below all came from one sample that was sequenced in a study of blood T cell repertoires in COVID-19. Produced via immunoSEQ multiplex PCR; TCRdb's table is partial and in-frame only. The table lists about 190,000 clones, around 84% of them singletons, with more than 2.5% in the top ten. Sequenced sample: PBMCs or T cells enriched from blood (not recorded which). The receptors stem from a young woman who had recovered from COVID-19.

This chain uses TRBV15 with TRBJ2-1; maybe TRBD2 (6 bases). Per the germline V gene, CDR1 is LNHNV and CDR2 is YYDKDF (reference sequence). V shed 5 bases and J shed 7 bases, with 21 bases lying between them. This CDR3 region has 16 residues. In DNA, the CDR3 is TGTGCCACCAGCGTGGCCCGGGGACTGGTTGGGAATGAGCAGTTCTTC. It yields the protein CATSVARGLVGNEQFF.

V is TRBV29-1 and J is TRBJ2-3, with a weak D call TRBD1 (5 bases). The V end lost 4 bases, the J end lost 1 base, and 18 bases lay between the germline ends. The CDR3 has 16 amino acids. The germline CDR1 and CDR2 sequences are SQVTM and ANQGSEA. The CDR3 DNA is TGCAGCGTTGTGGTTCCTGGGCAGGGTGGCACAGATACGCAGTATTTT. It codes for CSVVVPGQGGTDTQYF.

This clone was counted a single time. This chain connects TRBV28 to TRBJ1-4, with TRBD1 identical over 10 bases. Germline values: CDR1 MDHEN, CDR2 SYDVKM. The CDR3 loop spans 21 amino acids. The trim removed 5 bases at V and 1 base at J, leaving 19 bases unmatched. CDR3 coding DNA: TGTGCCAGCAGTCCTCCCCTGTTAGACAGGGGGCTCGAGTTAACTAATGAAAAACTGTTTTTT. Amino acid sequence: CASSPPLLDRGLELTNEKLFF. Filled out from reference TRBV28 and TRBJ1-4, the complete variable domain reads DVKVTQSSRYLVKRTGEKVFLECVQDMDHENMFWYRQDPGLGLRLIYFSYDVKMKEKGDIPEGYSVSREKKERFSLILESASTNQTSMYLCASSPPLLDRGLELTNEKLFFGSGTQLSVL.

The chain carries TRBV28 and TRBJ1-5; no clear D gene. Trimming cost V 3 bases and J 7 bases, with 10 bases left between them. Looked up from germline, CDR1 is MDHEN and CDR2 is SYDVKM. The CDR3 contains 13 residues. For the CDR3, the DNA is TGTGCCAGCAGTTTGGGGAGGGCCCAGCCCCAGCATTTT. Its protein is CASSLGRAQPQHF.

The rearrangement uses TRBV5-1 and TRBJ1-2; D not resolved. V lost 9 bases and J lost 0, with 15 bases in between. CDR1 and CDR2 (germline): SGHRS, YFSETQ. This CDR3 is built from 14 residues. CDR3: CATRATVANYGYTF. CDR3 DNA: TGCGCCACCCGCGCCACAGTGGCTAACTATGGCTACACCTTC. The whole variable domain, remainder taken from reference TRBV5-1 and TRBJ1-2, is KAGVTQTPRYLIKTRGQQVTLSCSPISGHRSVSWYQQTPGQGLQFLFEYFSETQRNKGNFPGRFSGRQFSNSRSEMNVSTLELGDSALYLCATRATVANYGYTFGSGTRLTVV.

V and J are TRBV6-6 and TRBJ2-7, with D tentatively TRBD2 (7 bases). Germline V gene data show CDR1 as MNHNY and CDR2 as SVGAGI (reference sequence). CDR3 length: 14 residues. V was shortened by 0 bases and J by 4 bases, with 10 bases between the two germline ends. The CDR3 DNA follows: TGTGCCAGCAGTTACTCAGGGGGGGGATACGAGCAGTACGTC. It specifies CASSYSGGGYEQYV.

The V call is TRBV13, the J call TRBJ1-2; 7 nucleotides match TRBD1. Germline CDR1 PRHDT, CDR2 FYEKMQ (reference sequence). J was trimmed by 2 bases and V by 3 bases; bases with no gene match: 6. The CDR3 runs 15 residues. The CDR3 nucleotides are TGTGCCAGCAGCTTTCGATTGACAGGGAACTATGGCTACACCTTC. This translates into CASSFRLTGNYGYTF.

The rearrangement uses TRBV5-6 and TRBJ2-5; 12 bases are shared with TRBD2. The CDR3 sequence is 14 residues long. The junction had 2 bases not matched to a gene; V was cut back by 4 bases and J by 4 bases. Germline V gene data show CDR1 as SGHDT and CDR2 as YYEEEE. The CDR3 reads CASSTSGGLETQYF. The DNA for the CDR3 is TGTGCCAGCAGCACTAGCGGGGGGCTAGAGACCCAGTACTTC.

This clone was seen only a few times. The chain joins TRBV5-1 to TRBJ2-2, with TRBD2 identical over 11 bases. The V gene's germline CDR1 is SGHRS and CDR2 YFSETQ. Germline trimming cut 4 bases from V and 4 bases from J; bases unmatched to any gene: 6. This CDR3 spans 16 amino acids. DNA for the CDR3: TGCGCCAGCAGCAGAGCCGGGACTAGCGGCACCGGGGAGCTGTTTTTT. Its protein is CASSRAGTSGTGELFF. The full variable domain, in which reference TRBV5-1 and TRBJ2-2 provide the parts outside the CDR3, is KAGVTQTPRYLIKTRGQQVTLSCSPISGHRSVSWYQQTPGQGLQFLFEYFSETQRNKGNFPGRFSGRQFSNSRSEMNVSTLELGDSALYLCASSRAGTSGTGELFFGEGSRLTVL.

The rearrangement joins TRBV19 to TRBJ2-1, with 8 bases matching TRBD1. V was pared by 7 bases and J by 4 bases, with 12 bases of the junction left unmatched. Germline assignment: CDR1 LNHDA and CDR2 SQIVND (reference sequence). The CDR3 contains 16 residues. The CDR3 here is CASTLWWTGRYNEQFF. The CDR3 bases are TGTGCCAGTACCCTATGGTGGACAGGGAGATACAATGAGCAGTTCTTC.